The 11 T cell receptor beta chains presented below share a single source sample, sequenced in a study of blood T cell repertoires in COVID-19. Data came from immunoSEQ multiplex PCR; TCRdb stores just in-frame clones and leaves some out. The table has 28,000 or so clones, about 91% seen once. Sequences were obtained from peripheral blood. These receptors were collected from a human donor with active COVID-19. The donor label of this sample is uncertain.

The rearrangement uses TRBV4-3 and TRBJ2-7; possible D gene TRBD1, 5 bases. The germline V gene encodes CDR1 LGHNA and CDR2 YSLEER. The CDR3 runs 15 residues. With 1 base removed from V and 4 bases from J, the gap between germline ends came to 14 bases. As DNA, the CDR3 is TGCGCCAGCAGCCAAGTTTTGGACAAAAGGTACGAGCAGTACTTC. Its translation is CASSQVLDKRYEQYF.

The chain carries TRBV12-5 and TRBJ2-5, with 15 bases identical to TRBD2. CDR1 is LGHNT and CDR2 is FRNRAP in the germline V gene. Trimming removed 1 base from V and 3 bases from J; junction bases left unmatched: 0. The CDR3 spans 16 residues. The CDR3, as DNA: TGTGCTAGTGGTTTGGGGACTAGCGGGGGGGAAGAGACCCAGTACTTC. This sequence encodes CASGLGTSGGEETQYF.

The chain joins TRBV4-2 to TRBJ2-3, with a possible D match to TRBD2 (5 bases). Germline CDR1 LGHNA, CDR2 YNFKEQ. This CDR3 spans 16 amino acids. Trimming left V 1 base short and J 2 bases short, with 13 bases between. The CDR3 DNA reads TGTGCCAGCAGCCAAGCGGGAACCATGGCCACAGATACGCAGTATTTT. Translation: CASSQAGTMATDTQYF.

The chain uses TRBV25-1 and TRBJ2-2; 8 nucleotides align to TRBD1. Germline V CDR1 and CDR2: MGHDK, SYGVNS. Germline trimming cut 5 bases from V and 3 bases from J; bases unmatched to any gene: 5. CDR3 length: 15 residues. This CDR3 reads CASSPPGQDTGELFF. The CDR3 DNA sequence: TGTGCCAGCAGTCCCCCGGGACAGGACACCGGGGAGCTGTTTTTT.

CDR3 sequence: CASSSGRVTDTQYF. CDR3 nucleotides: TGTGCCAGCAGTTCCGGCAGGGTCACAGATACGCAGTATTTT. The rearrangement uses TRBV27 and TRBJ2-3; possible D gene TRBD1, 5 bases. The CDR3 contains 14 residues. With 4 bases removed from V and 2 bases from J, the gap between germline ends came to 10 bases. In germline, CDR1 is MNHEY, CDR2 SMNVEV (reference sequence).

The chain is built from TRBV29-1 and TRBJ2-1, with 7 bases identical to TRBD2. The V gene's germline CDR1 is SQVTM and CDR2 ANQGSEA. After removal of 2 bases from V and 13 bases from J, the junction contained 11 bases not matched to a gene. This CDR3 region has 13 residues. The CDR3 DNA is TGCAGCGTTGAAACGGCCGCTAGCGGAAAACAGTTCTTC. It yields the protein CSVETAASGKQFF.

The genes are TRBV5-1 and TRBJ2-7; weak D call: TRBD1 (5 bases). V dropped 4 bases and J dropped 0 bases, with 17 bases sitting between them. The CDR3 is made up of 16 amino acids. Germline CDR1 SGHRS, CDR2 YFSETQ. The chain's CDR3 is CASSARQILGSYEQYF. The CDR3, as DNA: TGCGCCAGCAGCGCAAGACAGATCCTCGGCTCCTACGAGCAGTACTTC.

This rearrangement joins TRBV27 to TRBJ1-2; 8 nucleotides match TRBD1. Per germline, CDR1 MNHEY and CDR2 SMNVEV (reference sequence). The length of the CDR3 is 16 residues. J was trimmed by 0 bases and V by 5 bases; bases with no gene match: 8. CDR3 nucleotide sequence: TGTGCCAGCAGTCCCTCCTGGACAGGGTCTAACTATGGCTACACCTTC. It encodes CASSPSWTGSNYGYTF.

J is TRBJ2-7 and V is TRBV4-3, with D uncertain. The CDR3 runs 13 residues. The germline V gene encodes CDR1 LGHNA and CDR2 YSLEER. Trimming shortened V by 2 bases and J by 0 bases, and 5 bases separated the two germline ends. CDR3 nucleotide sequence: TGCGCCAGCAGCCAACGACTCTCCTACGAGCAGTACTTC. Residues: CASSQRLSYEQYF.

The chain has TRBV9 and TRBJ2-5; 7 positions agree with TRBD2. Germline CDR1 reads SGDLS; CDR2 reads YYNGEE. Trimming took 0 bases from V and 2 from J; bases not matched to a gene: 7. The CDR3 spans 16 residues. The CDR3 sequence is CASSVGPGTTQETQYF. CDR3 sequence (DNA): TGTGCCAGCAGCGTAGGACCCGGGACTACTCAAGAGACCCAGTACTTC.

The chain is built from TRBV10-3 and TRBJ1-6; possibly TRBD1 for D (5 bases). Trimming cost V 7 bases and J 6 bases, with 10 bases left between them. This CDR3 is 13 amino acids long. Germline CDR1 and CDR2: ENHRY and SYGVKD. CDR3 loop: CAIKDSFNSPLHF. CDR3 coding DNA: TGTGCCATCAAAGACAGTTTTAATTCACCCCTCCACTTT.